These 17 T cell receptor beta chains were sequenced from one sample in a study of blood T cell repertoires in COVID-19. TCRdb keeps only in-frame clones here, not all; method: immunoSEQ multiplex PCR. Of approximately 270,000 clones detected, roughly four fifths appear once; the ten largest clones hold 15% to 18%. Input material: peripheral blood. Every receptor here comes from a person aged 65-85 years with COVID-19, enrolled during active disease.

About this clone: The sample has other DNA sequences that encode this CDR3 too. This rearrangement joins TRBV5-4 to TRBJ2-1, with D maybe TRBD1 (6 bases). CDR1 and CDR2 (germline): SGHNT, YYREEE (reference sequence). With 5 bases removed from V and 0 bases from J, the gap between germline ends came to 9 bases. The CDR3 length is 14 residues. CDR3 amino acids: CASSLQGSYNEQFF. Here the CDR3 DNA reads TGTGCCAGCAGTTTACAGGGCTCCTACAATGAGCAGTTCTTC.

The chain recombines TRBV19 with TRBJ1-6; 9 bases line up with TRBD1. CDR1 and CDR2 (germline): LNHDA, SQIVND (reference sequence). The CDR3 extends over 14 amino acids. V was clipped by 7 bases and J by 11 bases; unmatched bases: 9. The DNA for the CDR3 is TGTGCCAGTACCGAGATCGGGACAGGGACACCCCTCCACTTT. It codes for CASTEIGTGTPLHF.

In this sample, this clone turned up once. The chain recombines TRBV10-3 with TRBJ2-1, with TRBD1 identical over 9 bases. Trimming at V came to 5 bases and at J to 5 bases, leaving 4 bases not matched to a gene. This CDR3 region has 14 residues. The germline V gene has CDR1 ENHRY and CDR2 SYGVKD. The CDR3 bases are TGTGCCATCAGTCGGGACAGGGAGGACAATGAGCAGTTCTTC. Its translation: CAISRDREDNEQFF.

This chain uses TRBV6-6 with TRBJ2-7; TRBD1 is a possible D gene (5 bases). CDR3 size: 15 residues. Germline V gives CDR1 MNHNY, CDR2 SVGAGI (reference sequence). V was pared by 0 bases and J by 3 bases, with 12 bases between. The CDR3 nucleotides are TGTGCCAGCAGTTACTCGGTCTCACAGGACTACGAGCAGTACTTC. Its translation: CASSYSVSQDYEQYF.

The J gene is TRBJ1-5, the V gene TRBV6-6, with unresolved D. CDR3 length equals 13 residues. Trimming removed 5 bases at V and 3 bases at J, with 8 bases between. Germline CDR1 reads MNHNY; CDR2 reads SVGAGI (reference sequence). This CDR3 reads CASSNSPNQPQHF. The CDR3 nucleotides are TGTGCCAGCAGTAACAGCCCCAATCAGCCCCAGCATTTT.

This clone was found a few times. V gene TRBV29-1 combines with J gene TRBJ1-1, with D possibly TRBD1 on 6 matching bases. The V gene lost 1 base and the J gene lost 7 bases, with 16 bases spanning the gap. Germline CDR1 SQVTM, CDR2 ANQGSEA. This CDR3 is built from 14 residues. CDR3 coding DNA: TGCAGCGTTGAAGCCCAGGGGTTTACCGGTGAAGCTTTCTTT. As protein: CSVEAQGFTGEAFF.

The V and J genes are TRBV29-1 and TRBJ2-7; 9 bases are a match to TRBD1. Germline CDR1 SQVTM, CDR2 ANQGSEA. CDR3 length: 13 residues. V lost 4 bases and J lost 5; bases outside the gene matches: 6. The CDR3, as DNA: TGCAGCGTTGCCGGGACAGGGTCCCACGAGCAGTACTTC. Its translation: CSVAGTGSHEQYF.

This chain's CDR3 is CASSVGGPFYEQYF. The CDR3 DNA follows: TGTGCCAGCAGCGTAGGGGGGCCTTTCTACGAGCAGTACTTC. The chain couples TRBV9 to TRBJ2-7; TRBD1 is a possible D gene (6 bases). With 0 bases removed from V and 3 bases from J, the gap between germline ends came to 10 bases. Germline V gene lookup returns CDR1 SGDLS and CDR2 YYNGEE. The CDR3 has 14 residues.

The chain couples TRBV19 to TRBJ2-5; no firm D call. Between the trimmed V and J ends, which lost 5 bases and 5 bases, there was a span of 9 bases. CDR1 and CDR2 (germline): LNHDA, SQIVND (reference sequence). The CDR3 is made up of 12 amino acids. The DNA of the CDR3 is TGTGCCAGTAGTTCCCCCTTGGAGACCCAGTACTTC. Its translation is CASSSPLETQYF.

The rearrangement uses TRBV28 and TRBJ2-7; D perhaps matches TRBD2 (5 bases). The CDR3 spans 12 residues. Germline V gene sequence: CDR1 MDHEN, CDR2 SYDVKM. V lost 8 bases and J lost 2, with 10 bases in between. The CDR3 nucleotides are TGTGCCAGCCTAAGCGGAGCCTACGAGCAGTACTTC. Protein product: CASLSGAYEQYF.

The chain employs TRBV21-1 and TRBJ2-1; the D call TRBD2 from the table was never checked on the DNA. TRBV21-1 is designated a pseudogene. The CDR3 covers 12 residues. Written as DNA, the CDR3 is TGTGCCAGCAGCAAAGGGGGGGATGAGCAGTTCTTC. Its translation: CASSKGGDEQFF.

The chain combines TRBV11-2 with TRBJ2-1; 8 bases agree with TRBD2. The CDR3 runs to 15 residues. V lost 1 base, J lost 7 bases, and 6 bases stayed unmatched. Germline V CDR1 and CDR2: SGHAT, FQNNGV. The CDR3 region has the DNA TGTGCCAGCAGCTTAGCGGGAGGGCTTGGGAATGAGCAGTTCTTC. It encodes CASSLAGGLGNEQFF.

The CDR3 DNA sequence: TGTGCCAGCAGCTTAGATGGGCAGGGGCAACCCTACGAGCAGTACTTC. Translation gives CASSLDGQGQPYEQYF. This chain connects TRBV11-3 to TRBJ2-7, with D possibly being TRBD1 (6 bases). The ends were cut back, 0 bases at V and 2 bases at J, with 14 bases in the middle. Germline-derived CDR1 and CDR2 are SGHNT and YENEEA. The CDR3 is 16 residues long.

V usage is TRBV13 and J usage is TRBJ2-1; D is possibly TRBD2 (6 bases). This CDR3 region has 15 residues. CDR1 and CDR2 from the germline V gene are PRHDT and FYEKMQ (reference sequence). With 4 bases removed from V and 3 bases from J, the gap between germline ends came to 13 bases. The CDR3 region is CASSSGTGYYNEQFF. The CDR3 DNA reads as TGTGCCAGCAGCTCCGGGACTGGGTACTACAATGAGCAGTTCTTC.

The rearrangement links TRBV5-1 to TRBJ2-5, with TRBD2 identical over 7 bases. The CDR3 totals 17 residues. Germline-derived CDR1 and CDR2 are SGHRS and YFSETQ. After removal of 0 bases from V and 1 base from J, the junction contained 9 bases not matched to a gene. CDR3 protein: CASSLGKAGPIQETQYF. CDR3 nucleotides: TGCGCCAGCAGCTTGGGAAAAGCGGGACCGATCCAAGAGACCCAGTACTTC. The complete variable domain, with remaining parts taken from reference TRBV5-1 and TRBJ2-5, reads KAGVTQTPRYLIKTRGQQVTLSCSPISGHRSVSWYQQTPGQGLQFLFEYFSETQRNKGNFPGRFSGRQFSNSRSEMNVSTLELGDSALYLCASSLGKAGPIQETQYFGPGTRLLVL.

The gene calls are TRBV5-6 and TRBJ1-5; 9 nucleotides match TRBD1. Germline-derived CDR1 and CDR2 are SGHDT and YYEEEE. CDR3 length equals 16 residues. V shed 3 bases, J shed 5 bases, and the junction held 9 bases outside the gene matches. The CDR3 region has the DNA TGTGCCAGCAGCTCTTACGACAGGGGGGTATATCAGCCCCAGCATTTT. Its translation is CASSSYDRGVYQPQHF.

The chain joins TRBV9 to TRBJ1-6; TRBD1 matches at 7 bases. CDR1 SGDLS and CDR2 YYNGEE come from the germline V gene. The CDR3 loop spans 14 amino acids. V lost 2 bases to trimming and J lost 6 bases; unmatched junction nucleotides: 2. The CDR3 region is CASSVKGANSPLHF. CDR3 nucleotides: TGTGCCAGCAGCGTCAAGGGGGCTAATTCACCCCTCCACTTT.